This TCR beta chain was profiled in a study of T cells after yellow fever vaccination. On the study more broadly: Fractions containing few cells were prepared with SMART-Seq v4 Ultra Low Input.

They built TCR cDNA with 5'RACE template switching, a step that put in a universal primer site and UMIs. TCRdb analysed the 5' RACE reads with MiXCR anew, one entry per CDR3 protein. This table holds some 220,000 distinct CDR3 sequences, more than 3% found once. The CDR3 contains 14 residues. The V segment lost 2 bases and the J segment 3 bases; nucleotides outside the gene matches: 2. From germline, CDR1 is ENHRY and CDR2 SYGVKD. This clonotype was detected many times. Antigen: not known. Study findings and constraints: Within FACS-sorted repertoires, abundant clonotypes contaminating from the bulk population could be present.

The sequenced sample was CD4+ T cells sorted from PBMCs, obtained 10 days after the yellow fever booster vaccination. This sequence joins TRBV10-3 and TRBJ1-1; 8 nucleotides align to TRBD1. The TCR originated in a man aged 18 to 30 who received the YFV17D yellow fever vaccine. Here the CDR3 reads CAISEQTGDTEAFF. CDR3 in DNA: TGTGCCATCAGTGAGCAGACAGGGGACACTGAAGCTTTCTTT.